Each of the 23 T cell receptor beta chains below was sequenced from the same sample in a study of response to subunit inactivated influenza vaccine. TCRdb reanalysed the RT-PCR reads using MiXCR and keeps one entry per CDR3 protein. The sample includes about 540,000 distinct CDR3 sequences, roughly a quarter of them seen just once. These same data were also listed under a study on T cells expressing NK-cell markers. That study reports: TCR beta cDNA was generated via 5'RACE template switching incorporating UMIs.

Sequencing was performed on CD4+ T cells sorted from PBMCs, taken roughly 13 days after vaccination. The receptors stem from a man aged 45-65 years who received an inactivated influenza vaccine.

This clonotype was recorded a few times. This rearrangement joins TRBV7-2 to TRBJ2-5; 9 bases map to TRBD1. This CDR3 has 14 residues. Unmatched junction bases numbered 6, after V lost 5 bases and J lost 5 bases. Per germline, CDR1 SGHTA and CDR2 FQGNSA. The CDR3 region has the DNA TGTGCCAGCAGCCAACAGGGGGCTTATGAGACCCAGTACTTC. Its translation is CASSQQGAYETQYF.

V is TRBV20-1 and J is TRBJ2-1; 11 nucleotides agree with TRBD2. The V gene's germline CDR1 is DFQATT and CDR2 SNEGSKA (reference sequence). After removal of 2 bases from V and 6 bases from J, the junction contained 6 bases not matched to a gene. This CDR3 comprises 15 residues. The CDR3 bases are TGCAGTGCTAGACTACTAGCGGGGGCCTGCAATGAGCAGTTCTTC. Its translation is CSARLLAGACNEQFF.

The chain carries TRBV19 and TRBJ2-6; D not certain. This CDR3 region has 12 residues. The V gene lost 9 bases and the J gene lost 3 bases, with 6 bases spanning the gap. Per germline, CDR1 LNHDA and CDR2 SQIVND (reference sequence). The CDR3 sequence: CASRYGANVLTF. CDR3 DNA: TGTGCCAGCCGATATGGGGCCAACGTCCTGACTTTC. The complete variable domain, with remaining parts taken from reference TRBV19 and TRBJ2-6, reads DGGITQSPKYLFRKEGQNVTLSCEQNLNHDAMYWYRQDPGQGLRLIYYSQIVNDFQKGDIAEGYSVSREKKESFPLTVTSAQKNPTAFYLCASRYGANVLTFGAGSRLTVL.

The rearrangement uses TRBV30 and TRBJ2-6; weak D call: TRBD1 (5 bases). Germline V gene data show CDR1 as GTSNPN and CDR2 as SVGIG (reference sequence). The germline V and J ends were trimmed by 1 base and 2 bases, with 9 bases remaining between them. The CDR3 is 15 residues long. CDR3: CAWSDGAAGANVLTF. The CDR3 coding sequence is TGTGCCTGGAGTGATGGGGCAGCTGGGGCCAACGTCCTGACTTTC.

This chain joins TRBV20-1 and TRBJ1-4, with D possibly matching TRBD1 (6 bases). The CDR3 spans 13 residues. Deletions cut 1 base from V and 10 bases from J, with 13 bases between. CDR1 and CDR2 (germline): DFQATT, SNEGSKA (reference sequence). The CDR3 nucleotides read TGCAGTGCTAGAGCTACAGGGAGGGCAAAACTGTTTTTT. It is translated as CSARATGRAKLFF.

This clonotype occurred a few times. The chain combines TRBV27 with TRBJ2-3; 9 positions agree with TRBD1. CDR3 length: 16 amino acids. Trimming at V came to 5 bases and at J to 6 bases, leaving 12 bases not matched to a gene. Germline V gene lookup returns CDR1 MNHEY and CDR2 SMNVEV (reference sequence). This CDR3 is CASSRSGTGYADTQYF. CDR3 sequence (DNA): TGTGCCAGCAGTAGATCCGGGACAGGGTATGCCGATACGCAGTATTTT.

The V call is TRBV12-3 or TRBV12-4, the J call TRBJ2-3; possible D gene TRBD2, 6 bases. V lost 10 bases to trimming and J lost 5 bases, with 13 bases between them. The CDR3 consists of 12 residues. The CDR3 spells CATGLLLDTQYF. The CDR3 DNA reads as TGTGCCACGGGACTCCTATTAGATACGCAGTATTTT.

About this clonotype: A much larger clone lies one base from this, so it may be a read error. The chain uses TRBV11-2 and TRBJ1-4, with 9 positions matching TRBD1. CDR3 length equals 16 residues. Germline trimming cut 5 bases from V and 7 bases from J; bases unmatched to any gene: 11. In germline, CDR1 is SGHAT, CDR2 FQNNGV. This CDR3 reads CASSVNRDRDGEKLFF. In nucleotides, the CDR3 is TGTGCCAGCAGCGTGAACCGGGACAGGGATGGTGAAAAACTGTTTTTT.

The CDR3 sequence is CASRRGQFEAGTFF. The CDR3 DNA follows: TGTGCCAGCAGACGTGGACAGTTTGAGGCGGGGACTTTCTTT. This chain joins TRBV12-3 or TRBV12-4 and TRBJ1-1; TRBD1 might be the D (6 bases). This CDR3 comprises 14 residues. With 6 bases removed from V and 12 bases from J, the gap between germline ends came to 23 bases.

The V and J genes are TRBV7-8 and TRBJ1-3; 7 bases map to TRBD1. Trimming at V came to 4 bases and at J to 2 bases, leaving 8 bases not matched to a gene. The CDR3 totals 16 residues. Germline CDR1 reads SGHVS; CDR2 reads FQNEAQ. The CDR3 sequence: CASSSRQGTTGNTIYF. The CDR3 DNA is TGTGCCAGCAGCTCGAGACAGGGAACGACTGGAAACACCATATATTTT.

This clonotype was counted only a few times. This chain uses TRBV27 with TRBJ2-7, with TRBD2 matching 8 bases. Germline CDR1 MNHEY, CDR2 SMNVEV (reference sequence). The V and J ends lost 10 bases and 5 bases, in that order; junction bases with no gene match: 10. This CDR3 has 13 residues. The CDR3 is CATGAGVAHEQYF. The CDR3 DNA sequence: TGTGCCACCGGAGCGGGAGTGGCCCACGAGCAGTACTTC.

This clonotype has more than one count but fewer than ten. The chain links TRBV7-6 to TRBJ2-5, with TRBD2 matching over 12 bases. V lost 6 bases, J lost 1 base, and 6 bases stayed unmatched. Looked up from germline, CDR1 is SGHVS and CDR2 is FNYEAQ. CDR3 length: 16 residues. This CDR3 is CASRKPGLAGQETQYF. DNA of the CDR3: TGTGCCAGCAGGAAACCGGGACTAGCGGGCCAAGAGACCCAGTACTTC.

The chain employs TRBV3-1 and TRBJ2-7; weak D call: TRBD2 (6 bases). The CDR3 extends over 16 amino acids. V lost 1 base and J 3 bases, leaving 16 bases between the germline ends. Germline V gene lookup returns CDR1 LGHDT and CDR2 YNNKEL (reference sequence). CDR3 nucleotide sequence: TGTGCCAGCAGCCAAGGGAGGAGCAGGGAGGTCTACGAGCAGTACTTC. It codes for CASSQGRSREVYEQYF.

This clonotype was detected a few times. The chain has TRBV2 and TRBJ2-7; no clear D gene. The CDR3 has 12 residues. Germline V lookup: CDR1 SNHLY, CDR2 FYNNEI. V lost 4 bases and J 3 bases, leaving 7 bases between the germline ends. The CDR3: CASSAHLYEQYF. The CDR3 DNA reads as TGTGCCAGCAGTGCACACCTCTACGAGCAGTACTTC.

In regard to this clonotype: At one of its ends the junction is not consistent with the germline gene, which may arise from a read error. The rearrangement links TRBV5-1 to TRBJ2-1; weak D call: TRBD2 (6 bases). From germline, CDR1 is SGHRS and CDR2 YFSETQ. CDR3 size: 16 residues. CDR3 bases: TGCGCCAGCAGCTTGGGTGCGGGAACCCTCTACAAAGAGCAGTTCTTC. It yields the protein CASSLGAGTLYKEQFF.

The CDR3 nucleotides read TGTGCCAGCAGTTCCCCAGGGCAGTTGTCACCCCTCCACTTT. Its translation: CASSSPGQLSPLHF. The rearrangement joins TRBV6-5 to TRBJ1-6, with D tentatively TRBD1 (5 bases). The CDR3 is 14 residues long. Germline lookup yields CDR1 MNHEY and CDR2 SVGAGI. V lost 4 bases and J lost 10, with 14 bases in between.

This clonotype was detected only once. The CDR3 protein is CATSRGGEQGGLDEQYF. The CDR3, as DNA: TGTGCCACCAGCAGAGGCGGGGAACAGGGTGGGTTAGACGAGCAGTACTTC. The chain is built from TRBV15 and TRBJ2-7, with D perhaps assigned TRBD1 or TRBD2 (6 bases each). CDR1 is LNHNV and CDR2 is YYDKDF in the germline V gene (reference sequence). The CDR3 is 17 amino acids. Trimming took off 1 base at V and 5 bases at J, with 21 bases between the two ends.

This clonotype appeared many times. V and J are TRBV4-1 and TRBJ2-5; 8 bases are a match to TRBD2. Per the germline V gene, CDR1 is MGHRA and CDR2 is YSYEKL. After removal of 3 bases from V and 1 base from J, the junction contained 4 bases not matched to a gene. The CDR3 is made up of 15 amino acids. CDR3 loop: CASSQETSGQETQYF. The DNA for the CDR3 is TGCGCCAGCAGCCAGGAAACTAGCGGCCAAGAGACCCAGTACTTC.

The gene calls are TRBV20-1 and TRBJ2-7; 7 positions match TRBD1. The CDR3 has 11 residues. The junction had 6 bases not matched to a gene; V was cut back by 6 bases and J by 7 bases. Germline-derived CDR1 and CDR2 are DFQATT and SNEGSKA (reference sequence). CDR3 nucleotides: TGCAGTGCAGGACAGGTCCGGGAGCAGTACTTC. The encoded protein is CSAGQVREQYF.

This clonotype occurred many times. The rearrangement joins TRBV6-1 to TRBJ1-2; no clear D. Trimming stripped 2 bases from V and 4 bases from J, with 17 bases between. The length of the CDR3 is 16 residues. Germline CDR1 and CDR2: MNHNS and SASEGT. The CDR3 region is CASSEFSANPIYGYTF. The DNA for the CDR3 is TGTGCCAGCAGTGAATTTTCGGCTAACCCAATCTATGGCTACACCTTC.

The rearrangement links TRBV29-1 to TRBJ2-7, with a weak D call TRBD2 (5 bases). CDR1 and CDR2 from the germline V gene are SQVTM and ANQGSEA. V lost 2 bases to trimming and J lost 6 bases, with 11 bases between them. The CDR3 covers 12 residues. The CDR3, as DNA: TGCAGCGTTGAAAGAAACAGCGGCGAGCAGTACTTC. It is translated as CSVERNSGEQYF.

This clonotype was counted only a few times. The V call is TRBV11-2, the J call TRBJ1-1; TRBD1 matches at 7 bases. The CDR3 has 15 residues. The ends lost 5 bases at V and 5 bases at J; junction bases unmatched: 11. Germline V CDR1 and CDR2: SGHAT, FQNNGV. CDR3 residues: CASSPPAGGRTEAFF. DNA for the CDR3: TGTGCCAGCAGCCCCCCGGCAGGGGGTCGGACTGAAGCTTTCTTT.

The sample holds one count of this clonotype. The chain uses TRBV11-2 and TRBJ2-7; no clear D. This CDR3 contains 16 residues. V lost 1 base to trimming and J lost 0 bases, with 13 bases between them. The germline CDR1 and CDR2 sequences are SGHAT and FQNNGV. The CDR3 loop reads CASSLGLGSSSYEQYF. The DNA for the CDR3 is TGTGCCAGCAGCTTAGGTTTGGGGTCAAGCTCCTACGAGCAGTACTTC.